The present T cell receptor (beta chain) was sequenced within a study of blood T cell repertoires in COVID-19. Study summary: From T cells, B-cell-depleted T cells, or PBMCs came the material, which was cDNA or gDNA.

Germline CDR1 and CDR2: LGHDT and YNNKEL (reference sequence). V lost 4 bases and J lost 2, with 15 bases in between. The length of the CDR3 is 15 residues. Patients in Seattle were enrolled during active infection, then followed longitudinally. Sequenced by immunoSEQ multiplex PCR; TCRdb stores in-frame clones only, minus some. This sample carries around 92,000 clones, over 65% of them seen once, and the ten largest clones take about 3.9%. The sequence was collected from a man between 65 and 85 years old with COVID-19, enrolled during active disease. The J gene is TRBJ2-7, the V gene TRBV3-1 (or the pseudogene TRBV3-2); tentatively, D is TRBD1 (5 bases). The sample taken for sequencing was peripheral blood. The CDR3, as DNA: TGTGCCAGCAGCCTAATGGGGCCCAGCCCCTACGAGCAGTACTTC. Protein product: CASSLMGPSPYEQYF.